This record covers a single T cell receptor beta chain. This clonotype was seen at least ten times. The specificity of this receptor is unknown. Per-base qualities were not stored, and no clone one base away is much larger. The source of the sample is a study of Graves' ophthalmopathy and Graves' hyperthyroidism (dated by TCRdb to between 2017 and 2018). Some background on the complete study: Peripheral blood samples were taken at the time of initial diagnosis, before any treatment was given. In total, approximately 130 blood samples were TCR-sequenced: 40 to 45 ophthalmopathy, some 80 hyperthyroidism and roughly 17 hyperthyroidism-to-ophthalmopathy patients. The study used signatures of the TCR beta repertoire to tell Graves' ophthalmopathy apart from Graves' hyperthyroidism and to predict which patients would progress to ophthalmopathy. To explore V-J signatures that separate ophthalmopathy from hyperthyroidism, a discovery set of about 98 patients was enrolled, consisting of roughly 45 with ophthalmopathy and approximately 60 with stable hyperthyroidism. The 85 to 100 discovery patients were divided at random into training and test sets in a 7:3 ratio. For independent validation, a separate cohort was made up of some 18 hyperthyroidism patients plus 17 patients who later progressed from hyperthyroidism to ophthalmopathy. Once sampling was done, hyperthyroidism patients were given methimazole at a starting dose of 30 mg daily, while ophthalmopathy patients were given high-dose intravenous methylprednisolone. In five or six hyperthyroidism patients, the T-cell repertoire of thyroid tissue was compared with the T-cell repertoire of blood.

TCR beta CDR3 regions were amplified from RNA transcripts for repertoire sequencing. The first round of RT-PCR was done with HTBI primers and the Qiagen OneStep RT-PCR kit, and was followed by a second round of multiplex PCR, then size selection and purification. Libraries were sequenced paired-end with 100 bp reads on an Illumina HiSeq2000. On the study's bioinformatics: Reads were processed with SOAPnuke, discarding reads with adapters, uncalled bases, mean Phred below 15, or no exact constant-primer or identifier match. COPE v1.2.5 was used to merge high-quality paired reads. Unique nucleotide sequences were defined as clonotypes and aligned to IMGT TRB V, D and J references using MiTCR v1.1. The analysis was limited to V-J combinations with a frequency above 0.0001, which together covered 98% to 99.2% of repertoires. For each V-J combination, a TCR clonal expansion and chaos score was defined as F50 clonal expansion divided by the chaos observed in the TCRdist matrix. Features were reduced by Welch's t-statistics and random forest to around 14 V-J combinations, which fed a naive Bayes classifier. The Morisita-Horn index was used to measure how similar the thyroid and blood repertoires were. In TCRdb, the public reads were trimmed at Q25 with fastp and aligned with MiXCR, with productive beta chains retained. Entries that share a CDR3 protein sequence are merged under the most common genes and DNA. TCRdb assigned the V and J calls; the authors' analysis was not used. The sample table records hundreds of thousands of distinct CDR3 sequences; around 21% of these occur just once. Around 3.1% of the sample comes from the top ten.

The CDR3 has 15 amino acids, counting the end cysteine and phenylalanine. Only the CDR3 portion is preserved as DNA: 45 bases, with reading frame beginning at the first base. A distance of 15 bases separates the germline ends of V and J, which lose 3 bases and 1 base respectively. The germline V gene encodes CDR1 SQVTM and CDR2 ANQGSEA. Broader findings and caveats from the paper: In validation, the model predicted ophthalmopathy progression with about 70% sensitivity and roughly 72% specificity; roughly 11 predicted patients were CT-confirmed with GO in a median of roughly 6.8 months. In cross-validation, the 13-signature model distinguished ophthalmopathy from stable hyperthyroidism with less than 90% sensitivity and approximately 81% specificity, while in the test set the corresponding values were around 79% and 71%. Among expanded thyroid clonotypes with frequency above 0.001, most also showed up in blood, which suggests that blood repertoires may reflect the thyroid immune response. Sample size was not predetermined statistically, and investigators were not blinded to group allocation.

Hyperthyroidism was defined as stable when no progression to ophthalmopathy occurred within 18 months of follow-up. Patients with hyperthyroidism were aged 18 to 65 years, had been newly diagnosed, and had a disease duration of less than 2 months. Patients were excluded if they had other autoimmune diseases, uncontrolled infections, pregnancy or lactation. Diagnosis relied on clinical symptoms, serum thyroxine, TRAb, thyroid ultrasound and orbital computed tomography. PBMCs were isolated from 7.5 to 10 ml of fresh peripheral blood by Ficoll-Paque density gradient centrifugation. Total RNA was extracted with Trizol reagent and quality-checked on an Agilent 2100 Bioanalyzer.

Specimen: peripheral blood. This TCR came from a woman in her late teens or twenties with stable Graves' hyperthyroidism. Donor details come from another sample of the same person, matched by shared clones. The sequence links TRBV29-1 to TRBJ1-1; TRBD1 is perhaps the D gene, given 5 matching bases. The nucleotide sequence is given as TGCAGCGTTGAGCACAGACAGTCGGAGAACACTGAAGCTTTCTTT. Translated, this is CSVEHRQSENTEAFF.